This T cell receptor (beta chain) derives from a study of identical twins. Study-level results: Abundant beta clonotypes from cord blood bore fewer insertions; memory repertoires lacked this pattern. Modeled out-of-frame TCR alpha sharing in monozygotic twins fell below observed levels.

Template switching added a universal primer site; cDNA carried unique molecular identifiers. TCRdb used MiXCR to reprocess the 5' RACE reads, holding one entry per CDR3 protein. The data contain 200,000 to 250,000 distinct CDR3 sequences, approximately 7.8% of them singletons. This clonotype has a count of ten or more. Its antigen is still unknown. This CDR3 comprises 16 residues. V lost 2 bases to trimming and J lost 4 bases; unmatched junction nucleotides: 4. Germline CDR1 reads MGHRA; CDR2 reads YSYEKL. The sample was also reused in another study, on yellow fever vaccine responses in identical twins. As that report states: On the reported evidence, twins' vaccine T cell responses seemed partly convergent and partly personalized.

Sequences were obtained from CD8+ T cells sorted from blood. The rearrangement joins TRBV4-1 to TRBJ2-3; 12 positions match TRBD2. The origin of this receptor is a woman aged 18 to 35 in good health. CDR3 sequence (DNA): TGCGCCAGCAGCCAAACGACTAGCGGGAGATCAGATACGCAGTATTTT. This sequence encodes CASSQTTSGRSDTQYF.